This entry describes one T cell receptor beta chain. The antigen is undetermined. V dropped 10 bases and J dropped 3 bases, with 12 bases sitting between them. From germline, CDR1 is SGHTA and CDR2 FQGNSA. The CDR3 contains 12 residues. Profiled with immunoSEQ multiplex PCR; TCRdb holds only in-frame clones, not every one. The sample contains about 350,000 clones, about 86% of which appear only once. This sample is part of a study of Ad26.COV2.S vaccination and SARS-CoV-2 variants. Study-wide background: A participant enrolled in the COV1001 Ad26.COV2.S trial arm provided the sample.

Overall study findings and caveats: Spike-specific CD8+ and CD4+ T cell responses reportedly showed substantial breadth after vaccination.

Treatment in this sample: 19 received Ad26.COV2.S at low or high dose, single or two shots; 5 received placebo; per-sample allocation not given. The study sampled participants on day 63 after the first vaccine or placebo injection. The sequence derives from a person between 18 and 65 years old who received the Ad26.COV2.S COVID-19 vaccine or a placebo. The chain is built from TRBV7-2 and TRBJ1-1; a weak D match, TRBD1 (5 bases). The sample here was peripheral blood, taken in a trial of Ad26.COV2.S vaccine versus placebo. CDR3 loop: CATNRGDTEAFF. CDR3 coding DNA: TGTGCCACGAACCGGGGCGACACTGAAGCTTTCTTT.